A selection of T cell receptor beta chains follows, all from one sample in a study of blood T cell repertoires in COVID-19. Some clones are missing from TCRdb's copy, which holds only in-frame ones; the method was immunoSEQ multiplex PCR. The table lists around 160,000 clones, about 88% of them singletons. The sample taken for sequencing was peripheral blood. These TCRs come from a woman older than 75 with acute or convalescent COVID-19. CDR3s include the opening cysteine and the closing phenylalanine or tryptophan. D genes are given only for firm matches. Some rows have no size entry. The others give once, few or many, or a class for an expanded clone.

V,J,size,D,DNA,CDR3
TRBV3-1/TRBV3-2,TRBJ2-4,few,NA,TGTGCCAGCAGCCCACGGGCGGGTGGAATTCAGTACTTC,CASSPRAGGIQYF
TRBV7-6,TRBJ2-3,NA,TRBD2,TGTGCCAGCAGCTTAGCGAGGCTAGCGGGAGGCTCAGATACGCAGTATTTT,CASSLARLAGGSDTQYF
TRBV6-2/TRBV6-3,TRBJ1-2,NA,TRBD1,TGTGCCAGCAGTTACGCCATGACAGGGGGCACGCGGAATGGCTACACCTTC,CASSYAMTGGTRNGYTF
TRBV5-1,TRBJ1-5,NA,NA,TGCGCCAGCAGCTTGGTACCCGGAGCGCCCAATCAGCCCCAGCATTTT,CASSLVPGAPNQPQHF
TRBV14,TRBJ1-2,NA,TRBD1,TGTGCCAGCAGCCAAGATTACCGGACAGGGCTCCGCTATGGCTACACCTTC,CASSQDYRTGLRYGYTF
TRBV1,TRBJ2-1,NA,NA,TGCACCAGCAGCCCAAAGATCCCCACTAGCGGGAGAGGGAATGAGCAGTTCTTC,CTSSPKIPTSGRGNEQFF
TRBV19,TRBJ2-1,NA,TRBD2,TGTGCCAGTAGCTCGTTAGCGGGTACCTACAATGAGCAGTTCTTC,CASSSLAGTYNEQFF
TRBV19,TRBJ1-5,NA,TRBD1,TGTGCCAGTAGTTGGGGACAGGGAAATCAGCCCCAGCATTTT,CASSWGQGNQPQHF
TRBV5-1,TRBJ2-3,NA,TRBD2,TGCGCCAGCAGCCCGGTTAGCGGGAAGGTTTTTGATACGCAGTATTTT,CASSPVSGKVFDTQYF
TRBV4-3,TRBJ2-3,NA,NA,TGCGCCAGCAGCCAAGTTATGTGGGGGCCTACAGATACGCAGTATTTT,CASSQVMWGPTDTQYF
TRBV2,TRBJ1-1,NA,NA,TGTGCCAGCAGTGGGTGGACAGCGAACACTTTGGAAGCTTTCTTT,CASSGWTANTLEAFF
TRBV2,TRBJ2-1,NA,NA,TGTGCCAGCAGTGTGAGGTTTAGATCGAGCAATGAGCAGTTCTTC,CASSVRFRSSNEQFF
TRBV19,TRBJ2-1,NA,TRBD2,TGTGCCAGTAAAGCTAGCGGGAGCTCCTACAATGAGCAGTTCTTC,CASKASGSSYNEQFF
TRBV7-2,TRBJ2-7,NA,NA,TGTGCCAGCAGCTTACAAGGGACTTCGGGGGTCGACGAGCAGTACTTC,CASSLQGTSGVDEQYF
TRBV10-1,TRBJ1-4,NA,NA,TGCGCCAGCAGTGAGTCGACTCTTCCCGCGCGGGTCTTGTTTTTT,CASSESTLPARVLFF
TRBV30,TRBJ1-1,NA,NA,TGTGCCTGGAGTCCTCTAGGTAGATCGAGCACTGAAGCTTTCTTT,CAWSPLGRSSTEAFF
TRBV7-2,TRBJ2-7,NA,TRBD2,TGTGCCAGCAGCTCATTTAGCGGGAGGAACTACGAGCAGTACTTC,CASSSFSGRNYEQYF
TRBV19,TRBJ2-1,NA,NA,TGTGCCAGTAGTATGGGGGGCTCCTACAATGAGCAGTTCTTC,CASSMGGSYNEQFF
TRBV12-3/TRBV12-4,TRBJ1-5,NA,TRBD1,TGTGCCAGCACCCGGACAGGGAATCAGCCCCAGCATTTT,CASTRTGNQPQHF
TRBV11-2,TRBJ2-2,NA,NA,TGTGCCAGCGCCGGGGGCGGGGAGCTGTTTTTT,CASAGGGELFF
TRBV28,TRBJ2-1,NA,TRBD2,TGTGCCAGCAGTGGGGACTCCACTAGCGGAAAGGTGAATGAGCAGTTCTTC,CASSGDSTSGKVNEQFF
TRBV10-3,TRBJ2-7,NA,TRBD2,TGTGCCATCGGGGGGGACGGGGCCTACGAGCAGTACTTC,CAIGGDGAYEQYF
TRBV14,TRBJ1-6,NA,NA,TGTGCCAGCAGCCAAGTACTGGGGGCGCTTGGGACCCTCCACTTT,CASSQVLGALGTLHF
TRBV7-6,TRBJ1-4,NA,NA,TGTGCCAGCAGCTTAACAGGGAGGGGTGAAAAACTGTTTTTT,CASSLTGRGEKLFF
TRBV6-6,TRBJ2-2,many,TRBD1,TGTGCCAGCTGGCAGGGGGCCGGGGAGCTGTTTTTT,CASWQGAGELFF
TRBV11-2,TRBJ2-7,NA,NA,TGTGCCAGCAGCGCGGGACTCCAGGAGCAGTACTTC,CASSAGLQEQYF
TRBV7-3,TRBJ1-1,NA,NA,TGTGCCAGCAGCTTAGGGGGCAGGGGCACTGAAGCTTTCTTT,CASSLGGRGTEAFF
TRBV6-2/TRBV6-3,TRBJ2-3,NA,NA,TGTGCCAGCAGTTACGGAGGGGCCGGAGATACGCAGTATTTT,CASSYGGAGDTQYF